A selection of T cell receptor beta chains follows, all from one sample in a study of T cell responses to AZD1222 COVID-19 vaccine. Sequenced by immunoSEQ multiplex PCR; TCRdb stores in-frame clones only, minus some. Of 100,000 or so clones listed, around nine tenths are singletons. This specimen was peripheral blood, taken on day 0 of AZD1222 vaccination. The receptors derive from an adult in good health. Both conserved end residues are part of each CDR3. D genes are given only for firm matches.

CDR3 protein: CASSEGTAGNQPQHF
D gene: NA
V gene: TRBV6-4

CDR3 protein: CASSSLRMNSNQPQHF
D gene: NA
V gene: TRBV5-8

CDR3 protein: CASSLGYGGIGETQYF
D gene: NA
V gene: TRBV7-6

CDR3 protein: CASSIRAAEQYF
D gene: NA
V gene: TRBV11-3

CDR3 protein: CASSSPATANTEAFF
D gene: NA
V gene: TRBV5-6

CDR3 protein: CSVAAPHGGYTF
D gene: NA
V gene: TRBV29-1

CDR3 protein: CASSLSGTGYEQYF
D gene: TRBD1
V gene: TRBV7-6

CDR3 protein: CASSEVPFSSTLHF
D gene: NA
V gene: TRBV6-1

CDR3 protein: CASSESFVGLAGYNEQFF
D gene: TRBD2
V gene: TRBV6-1

CDR3 protein: CASRKRDYNEQFF
D gene: TRBD2
V gene: TRBV6-6

CDR3 protein: CASSEIGGTQAFF
D gene: NA
V gene: TRBV6-1

CDR3 protein: CASSSERSGNTIYF
D gene: NA
V gene: TRBV28

CDR3 protein: CASSVTGANEKLFF
D gene: TRBD1
V gene: TRBV5-1

CDR3 protein: CAWSDLAKNIQYF
D gene: NA
V gene: TRBV30

CDR3 protein: CASSSGGQAGNSPLHF
D gene: NA
V gene: TRBV5-4

CDR3 protein: CASSARLAGYTDTQYF
D gene: TRBD2
V gene: TRBV6-1

CDR3 protein: CASSYGGAGSKTQYF
D gene: NA
V gene: TRBV6-5

CDR3 protein: CASSPRGDGGYTF
D gene: NA
V gene: TRBV7-2

CDR3 protein: CASSVGESEQYF
D gene: NA
V gene: TRBV9

CDR3 protein: CASSQGGLRLEQFF
D gene: NA
V gene: TRBV14

CDR3 protein: CASSLASSGGGYTF
D gene: NA
V gene: TRBV7-2

CDR3 protein: CASGLGEGMGLYGYTF
D gene: NA
V gene: TRBV9

CDR3 protein: CATSDPPNTGELFF
D gene: NA
V gene: TRBV24-1

CDR3 protein: CASSLSGYSNQPQHF
D gene: NA
V gene: TRBV27

CDR3 protein: CASSPYQAWGYTF
D gene: NA
V gene: TRBV7-9

CDR3 protein: CASSLDSGRGYTF
D gene: NA
V gene: TRBV5-1

CDR3 protein: CASSQWTGGNTEAFF
D gene: TRBD1
V gene: TRBV14

CDR3 protein: CASSQDRSGEQYF
D gene: TRBD1
V gene: TRBV12-3/TRBV12-4

CDR3 protein: CASSSDYTGTDTQYF
D gene: NA
V gene: TRBV7-9

CDR3 protein: CASSQGTTSNQPQHF
D gene: NA
V gene: TRBV3-1/TRBV3-2

CDR3 protein: CASGKGERTEAFF
D gene: NA
V gene: TRBV27

CDR3 protein: CASSESGSNNSPLHF
D gene: NA
V gene: TRBV2

CDR3 protein: CAGRDRGATFMNTEAFF
D gene: TRBD1
V gene: TRBV13

CDR3 protein: CASSQAVSTNTGELFF
D gene: NA
V gene: TRBV3-1/TRBV3-2

CDR3 protein: CASSQEGGTGAYNEQFF
D gene: TRBD1
V gene: TRBV4-1

CDR3 protein: CASSSGQRAEKLFF
D gene: NA
V gene: TRBV13

CDR3 protein: CASSLGQSYEQYF
D gene: NA
V gene: TRBV5-4

CDR3 protein: CASSEAVREKLFF
D gene: NA
V gene: TRBV6-1

CDR3 protein: CASSLPPGQVDEQFF
D gene: TRBD1
V gene: TRBV6-5

CDR3 protein: CASSLAENTGELFF
D gene: NA
V gene: TRBV5-1

CDR3 protein: CASTQKGLYHEAFF
D gene: NA
V gene: TRBV5-4

CDR3 protein: CASSQDRGHNQPQHF
D gene: TRBD1
V gene: TRBV7-2

CDR3 protein: CASSFGTTRDTEAFF
D gene: NA
V gene: TRBV9

CDR3 protein: CASSPWDKSYEQYF
D gene: NA
V gene: TRBV5-6

CDR3 protein: CASSSQGGFYNEQFF
D gene: TRBD1
V gene: TRBV5-1

CDR3 protein: CASSPEAGNTEAFF
D gene: NA
V gene: TRBV7-2

CDR3 protein: CASTLDGSILSEQYF
D gene: NA
V gene: TRBV2

CDR3 protein: CASSEGSGSQETQYF
D gene: TRBD2
V gene: TRBV9

CDR3 protein: CASSVDPRGGNQPQHF
D gene: NA
V gene: TRBV6-1

CDR3 protein: CASSPPTSSYNSPLHF
D gene: NA
V gene: TRBV18

CDR3 protein: CASSLRGGQGVYNEQFF
D gene: TRBD1
V gene: TRBV7-6

CDR3 protein: CASSREALRNTIYF
D gene: NA
V gene: TRBV5-5

CDR3 protein: CASSQRGGSGNTIYF
D gene: NA
V gene: TRBV3-1/TRBV3-2

CDR3 protein: CASHLGGPGNTIYF
D gene: NA
V gene: TRBV28

CDR3 protein: CASRAGTSGDLPQETQYF
D gene: TRBD2
V gene: TRBV10-2